A single sample is the source of the 7 T cell receptor beta chains below, sequenced in a study of OX40 agonist ivuxolimab in advanced cancers. Clones were sequenced by immunoSEQ multiplex PCR, and TCRdb holds only the in-frame ones, with some missing. The sample holds 100,000 or so clones, around 82% seen once. Material: CD4+ or CD8+ T cells sorted from blood, obtained in a trial of the OX40 agonist ivuxolimab. The receptors were sampled from an adult with an advanced solid tumor such as melanoma, head and neck, liver or kidney cancer.

Concerning this clone: Other DNA sequences within the sample encode an identical CDR3. V usage is TRBV5-1 and J usage is TRBJ2-7, with D maybe TRBD2 (6 bases). The CDR3 is made up of 14 amino acids. The germline V gene encodes CDR1 SGHRS and CDR2 YFSETQ. Trimming pared 8 bases from V and 1 base from J, leaving 16 bases between. The CDR3 nucleotides read TGCGCCAGTAGGCCGGGAGATCAGTCCTACGAGCAGTACTTC. Protein product: CASRPGDQSYEQYF.

J is TRBJ2-1 and V is TRBV4-1; 7 bases match TRBD2. Germline assignment: CDR1 MGHRA and CDR2 YSYEKL. This CDR3 has 16 residues. J gave up 2 bases and V 2 bases, and 6 bases lay outside the gene matches. The CDR3 loop is CASSQTGTIPYNEQFF. The CDR3 coding sequence is TGCGCCAGCAGCCAAACCGGGACTATTCCCTACAATGAGCAGTTCTTC.

The chain carries TRBV5-1 and TRBJ1-1; 9 bases agree with TRBD1. Germline CDR1 reads SGHRS; CDR2 reads YFSETQ. The V gene end was trimmed by 0 bases and the J gene end by 1 base; junction bases not matched to a gene: 1. The CDR3 runs 15 residues. The CDR3 DNA sequence: TGCGCCAGCAGCTTGGAGGGACAGGGGAACACTGAAGCTTTCTTT. Amino acid sequence: CASSLEGQGNTEAFF.

The chain joins TRBV9 to TRBJ2-1; TRBD2 matches at 9 bases. The CDR3 sequence is 20 residues long. Germline lookup yields CDR1 SGDLS and CDR2 YYNGEE. After removal of 4 bases from V and 0 bases from J, the junction contained 17 bases not matched to a gene. CDR3 sequence reads: CASSTSTGTSSLSSYNEQFF. As DNA, the CDR3 is TGTGCCAGCAGCACATCCACCGGGACTAGCTCTTTGAGCTCCTACAATGAGCAGTTCTTC.

V usage is TRBV7-9 and J usage is TRBJ2-1; 12 bases are a match to TRBD1. The germline gives CDR1 SEHNR, CDR2 FQNEAQ (reference sequence). The CDR3 is made up of 14 amino acids. The V gene end was trimmed by 5 bases and the J gene end by 9 bases; junction bases not matched to a gene: 5. The CDR3 coding sequence is TGTGCCAGCAGCCCCGGGACAGGGGGCTTTGAGCAGTTCTTC. Amino acids: CASSPGTGGFEQFF.

This chain uses TRBV19 with TRBJ2-5; D could derive from TRBD1 or TRBD2 (6 bases each). This CDR3 contains 15 residues. The germline V gene encodes CDR1 LNHDA and CDR2 SQIVND (reference sequence). V lost 5 bases and J lost 4, with 17 bases in between. The CDR3 region has the DNA TGTGCCAGTAGTCAAGACAGGTCCGGGGGAGAGACCCAGTACTTC. Translation gives CASSQDRSGGETQYF.

The genes are TRBV7-2 and TRBJ1-2, with 11 bases matching TRBD1. J was trimmed by 8 bases and V by 5 bases; bases with no gene match: 7. From germline, CDR1 is SGHTA and CDR2 FQGNSA. This CDR3 region has 14 residues. The CDR3 DNA reads as TGTGCCAGCAGCCCCGGACAGGGGGCTGGGGGCTACACCTTC. Translated: CASSPGQGAGGYTF.